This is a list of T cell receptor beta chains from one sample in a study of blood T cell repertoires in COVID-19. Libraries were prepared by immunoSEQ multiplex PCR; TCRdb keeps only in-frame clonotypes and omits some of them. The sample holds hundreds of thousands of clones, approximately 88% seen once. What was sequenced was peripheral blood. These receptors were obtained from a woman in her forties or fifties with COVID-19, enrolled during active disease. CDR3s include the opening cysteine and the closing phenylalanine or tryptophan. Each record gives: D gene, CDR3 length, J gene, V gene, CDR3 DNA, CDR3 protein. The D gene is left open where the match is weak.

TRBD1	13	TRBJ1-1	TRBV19	TGTGCCAGTAACAGGGGTCTGAACACTGAAGCTTTCTTT	CASNRGLNTEAFF
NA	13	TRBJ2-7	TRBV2	TGTGCCAGCGTTTGGAAGCAGGAAGGCGAGCAGTACTTC	CASVWKQEGEQYF
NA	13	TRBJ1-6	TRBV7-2	TGTGCCAGCAGCCTTGACGTGGGCTCACCCCTCCACTTT	CASSLDVGSPLHF
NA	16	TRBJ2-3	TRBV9	TGTGCCAGCAGCGTAGACGTGGCAGCGCCCCCAGATACGCAGTATTTT	CASSVDVAAPPDTQYF
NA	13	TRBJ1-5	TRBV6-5	TGTGCCAGCAGTTACCGGGGCAATCAGCCCCAGCATTTT	CASSYRGNQPQHF
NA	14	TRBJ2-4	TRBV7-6	TGTGCCAGCAGCTCGGGTTTAGCCAAAAACATTCAGTACTTC	CASSSGLAKNIQYF
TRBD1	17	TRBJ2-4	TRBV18	TGTGCCAGCTCACGTACCGGGACAGGGGTAGCCAAAAACATTCAGTACTTC	CASSRTGTGVAKNIQYF
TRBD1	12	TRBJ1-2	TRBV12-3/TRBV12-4	TGTGCCAGTTCGACAGGGGTAAATGGCTACACCTTC	CASSTGVNGYTF
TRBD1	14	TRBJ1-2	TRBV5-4	TGTGCCAGCAGCTCTCCGACAGGGGACTATGGCTACACCTTC	CASSSPTGDYGYTF
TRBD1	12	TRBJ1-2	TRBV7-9	TGTGCCACCGACAGGGAAAACTATGGCTACACCTTC	CATDRENYGYTF
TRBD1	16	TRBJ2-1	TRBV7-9	TGTGCCAGCAGCTTGGGGGCGGGACAGGGAGTCAGTGAGCAGTTCTTC	CASSLGAGQGVSEQFF
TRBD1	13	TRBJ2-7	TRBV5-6	TGTGCCAGCAGCTTGTCACAGGGGGCCGAGCAGTACTTC	CASSLSQGAEQYF
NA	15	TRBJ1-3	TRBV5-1	TGCGCCAGCAGCTTGCGCCAGGGTTTTGGAAACACCATATATTTT	CASSLRQGFGNTIYF
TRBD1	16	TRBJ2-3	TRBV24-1	TGTGCCACTTCTCAAACCGGGACAGCGACCACAGATACGCAGTATTTT	CATSQTGTATTDTQYF
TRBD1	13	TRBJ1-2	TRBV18	TGTGCCAGCTCATCGGGACAGAAATATGGCTACACCTTC	CASSSGQKYGYTF